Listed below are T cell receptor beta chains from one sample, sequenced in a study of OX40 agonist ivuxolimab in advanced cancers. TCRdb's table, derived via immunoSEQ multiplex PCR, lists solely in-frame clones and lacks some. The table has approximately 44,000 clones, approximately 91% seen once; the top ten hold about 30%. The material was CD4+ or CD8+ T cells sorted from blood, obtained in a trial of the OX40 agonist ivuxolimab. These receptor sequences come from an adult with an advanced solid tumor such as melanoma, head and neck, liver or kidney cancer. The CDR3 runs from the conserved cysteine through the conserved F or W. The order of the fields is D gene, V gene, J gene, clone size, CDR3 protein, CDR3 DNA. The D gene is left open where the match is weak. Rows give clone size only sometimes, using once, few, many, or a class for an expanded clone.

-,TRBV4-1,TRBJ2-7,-,CASSPRVESYEQYF,TGCGCCAGCAGCCCCCGGGTGGAGTCCTACGAGCAGTACTTC
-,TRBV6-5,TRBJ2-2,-,CASSSTSAHTGELFF,TGTGCCAGCAGTTCGACTAGTGCGCACACCGGGGAGCTGTTTTTT
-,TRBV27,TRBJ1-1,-,CASSYSFGGLNTEAFF,TGTGCCAGCAGTTACTCTTTTGGGGGGCTGAACACTGAAGCTTTCTTT
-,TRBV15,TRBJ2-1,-,CATSRRDGEEQFF,TGTGCCACCAGCAGAAGAGACGGAGAAGAGCAGTTCTTC
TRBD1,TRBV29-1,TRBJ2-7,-,CSATLDRDGYEQYF,TGCAGCGCAACGCTTGACAGGGACGGGTACGAGCAGTACTTC
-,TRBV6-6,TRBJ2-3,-,CASSYAVRTDTQYF,TGTGCCAGCAGTTACGCGGTACGAACAGATACGCAGTATTTT
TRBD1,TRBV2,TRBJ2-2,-,CASSGPPGTGTGELFF,TGTGCCAGCAGTGGGCCCCCCGGGACAGGAACCGGGGAGCTGTTTTTT
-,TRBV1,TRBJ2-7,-,CTSSQDYRGGRYEQYF,TGCACCAGCAGCCAAGATTACAGGGGGGGCAGGTACGAGCAGTACTTC
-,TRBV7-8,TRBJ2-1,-,CASSSLEVAFLYNEQFF,TGTGCCAGCAGCTCCCTTGAAGTCGCTTTTCTCTACAATGAGCAGTTCTTC
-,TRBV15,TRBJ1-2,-,CATSRGGNYGYTF,TGTGCCACCAGCAGAGGGGGTAACTATGGCTACACCTTC
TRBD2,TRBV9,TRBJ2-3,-,CASSVALAGGPDTQYF,TGTGCCAGCAGCGTAGCCCTAGCGGGAGGGCCAGATACGCAGTATTTT
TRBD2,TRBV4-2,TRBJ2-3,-,CASSKTSGSRADTQYF,TGTGCCAGCAGTAAGACTAGCGGGAGTAGGGCAGATACGCAGTATTTT
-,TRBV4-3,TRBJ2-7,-,CASSQEGYEQYF,TGCGCCAGCAGCCAAGAGGGATACGAGCAGTACTTC
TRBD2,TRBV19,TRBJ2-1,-,CASSIPGLAGVVEQFF,TGTGCCAGTAGTATCCCGGGACTAGCGGGAGTGGTTGAGCAGTTCTTC
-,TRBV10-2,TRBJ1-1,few,CASRPRAAEAFF,TGCGCCAGCAGGCCCCGGGCGGCTGAAGCTTTCTTT
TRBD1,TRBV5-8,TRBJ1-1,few,CASSIQGAGYTEAFF,TGTGCCAGCAGCATACAGGGGGCAGGTTACACTGAAGCTTTCTTT